This T cell receptor beta chain appears in the sequencing data of a study of T cell responses to AZD1222 COVID-19 vaccine. As regards this clone: The target antigen is unknown.

Whole-study results and caveats: The peak T cell response came first, and repertoires were sampled only after it.

This CDR3 comprises 11 residues. CDR1 and CDR2 from the germline V gene are SNHLY and FYNNEI. V was cut by 5 bases and J by 11 bases, with 10 bases left in between. Sequencing used immunoSEQ multiplex PCR; TCRdb keeps in-frame clones, though not all of them. The sample has 100,000 to 150,000 clones, more than 65% seen once. Recipients boosted at about 4 weeks or about 12 weeks are pooled. This specimen was peripheral blood, taken 28 days after the second AZD1222 dose. This sequence was found in an adult who received the AZD1222 COVID-19 vaccine. V is TRBV2 and J is TRBJ1-3; D is undetermined. CDR3 in amino acids: CASSSFSPIYF. The CDR3 DNA follows: TGTGCCAGCAGTTCTTTCTCTCCCATATATTTT.